Listed here are 19 T cell receptor beta chains from one sample, sequenced in a study of control samples from healthy donors and cancer patients. TCRdb's table, derived via immunoSEQ multiplex PCR, lists solely in-frame clones and lacks some. The sample comprises about 49,000 clones, 80% to 90% of which are singletons, and less than 3.5% rests with the top ten. Sequenced: PBMCs. The receptors come from a woman in her forties or fifties with lung cancer.

This clone was counted a few times. This chain connects TRBV6-5 to TRBJ2-7; tentative D call: TRBD2 (6 bases). From germline, CDR1 is MNHEY and CDR2 SVGAGI. This CDR3 has 14 residues. Trimming pared 4 bases from V and 5 bases from J, leaving 15 bases between. The CDR3 DNA is TGTGCCAGCAGTTTTGAAAGGGACTTTAACGAGCAGTACTTC. It translates to CASSFERDFNEQYF.

About this clone itself: Within the sample, other DNA sequences also encode this same CDR3. This chain connects TRBV11-3 to TRBJ1-6; no clear D. Trimming shortened V by 5 bases and J by 6 bases, and 8 bases separated the two germline ends. Germline assignment: CDR1 SGHNT and CDR2 YENEEA. The CDR3 length is 13 residues. Here the CDR3 reads CASSQVFNSPLHF. The CDR3 DNA follows: TGTGCCAGCAGCCAGGTCTTTAATTCACCCCTCCACTTT.

The CDR3 protein is CASRTQTGGTGELFF. CDR3 in DNA: TGTGCCAGCAGGACCCAGACCGGGGGCACCGGGGAGCTGTTTTTT. The chain links TRBV14 to TRBJ2-2; tentatively, D is TRBD2 (6 bases). This CDR3 spans 15 amino acids. The V gene lost 6 bases and the J gene lost 4 bases, with 15 bases spanning the gap. The germline gives CDR1 SGHDN, CDR2 FVKESK.

The gene calls are TRBV24-1 and TRBJ1-2; 8 nucleotides match TRBD1. The CDR3 loop spans 13 amino acids. The trim removed 12 bases at V and 3 bases at J, leaving 8 bases unmatched. Germline CDR1 is KGHDR and CDR2 is SFDVKD. In nucleotides, the CDR3 is TGTGCCTCACGCAAGACAGGGGACTATGGCTACACCTTC. It is translated as CASRKTGDYGYTF.

This chain uses TRBV5-6 with TRBJ1-2, with D unclear. V gave up 4 bases and J gave up 4 bases, with 11 bases separating them. CDR1 is SGHDT, CDR2 YYEEEE, per germline. CDR3 length: 13 residues. Here the CDR3 reads CASSQQNSYGYTF. The CDR3 DNA is TGTGCCAGCAGCCAACAGAACTCCTATGGCTACACCTTC.

The CDR3 loop is CASSSSHGTEAFF. CDR3 DNA: TGTGCCAGCAGCTCGAGTCATGGGACTGAAGCTTTCTTT. The chain carries TRBV7-3 and TRBJ1-1, with unresolved D. With 4 bases removed from V and 5 bases from J, the gap between germline ends came to 11 bases. The CDR3 totals 13 residues. Per the germline V gene, CDR1 is SGHTA and CDR2 is FQGTGA. The whole variable domain, remainder taken from reference TRBV7-3 and TRBJ1-1, is GAGVSQTPSNKVTEKGKYVELRCDPISGHTALYWYRQSLGQGPEFLIYFQGTGAADDSGLPNDRFFAVRPEGSVSTLKIQRTERGDSAVYLCASSSSHGTEAFFGQGTRLTVV.

The V gene is TRBV28, the J gene TRBJ1-2, with D tentatively TRBD1 (5 bases). Germline assignment: CDR1 MDHEN and CDR2 SYDVKM. Trimming pared 6 bases from V and 7 bases from J, leaving 12 bases between. The CDR3 covers 12 residues. For the CDR3, the DNA is TGTGCCAGCAGGCGGGACTTGATTGGCTACACCTTC. Its protein is CASRRDLIGYTF.

The chain joins TRBV7-9 to TRBJ2-5, with unresolved D. With 4 bases removed from V and 3 bases from J, the gap between germline ends came to 9 bases. Germline CDR1 reads SEHNR; CDR2 reads FQNEAQ (reference sequence). There are 13 residues in the CDR3. DNA of the CDR3: TGTGCCAGCAGCTCTACACAAAAAGAGACCCAGTACTTC. It is translated as CASSSTQKETQYF.

The V gene is TRBV6-5, the J gene TRBJ2-1; 7 positions agree with TRBD2. Germline CDR1 and CDR2: MNHEY and SVGAGI. Trimming removed 11 bases from V and 5 bases from J; junction bases left unmatched: 12. The CDR3 length is 14 residues. CDR3 bases: TGTGCCGGCCTTCGAGGCGGGGGAGACAATGAGCAGTTCTTC. This translates into CAGLRGGGDNEQFF.

The chain has TRBV19 and TRBJ1-5, with unresolved D. V gave up 3 bases and J gave up 3 bases, with 12 bases separating them. In germline, CDR1 is LNHDA, CDR2 SQIVND (reference sequence). The CDR3 is made up of 15 amino acids. CDR3 loop: CASSISGLPNQPQHF. In DNA, the CDR3 is TGTGCCAGTAGTATCTCCGGACTACCCAATCAGCCCCAGCATTTT.

The V call is TRBV15, the J call TRBJ1-5, with unresolved D. V gave up 8 bases and J gave up 3 bases, with 11 bases separating them. CDR1 is LNHNV and CDR2 is YYDKDF in the germline V gene (reference sequence). The CDR3 has 13 residues. CDR3 residues: CATGLYNNQPQHF. DNA of the CDR3: TGTGCCACCGGTCTTTATAACAATCAGCCCCAGCATTTT.

This clone was counted a few times. The chain couples TRBV7-2 to TRBJ1-1, with D possibly being TRBD1 (6 bases). Germline CDR1 is SGHTA and CDR2 is FQGNSA. With 5 bases removed from V and 1 base from J, the gap between germline ends came to 20 bases. This CDR3 is built from 17 residues. CDR3 nucleotide sequence: TGTGCCAGCAGCAGCCCCTTTGCGGGACACCCGAACACTGAAGCTTTCTTT. Its translation: CASSSPFAGHPNTEAFF.

The rearrangement uses TRBV28 and TRBJ2-5, with D possibly being TRBD1 (5 bases). V lost 3 bases and J lost 0, with 8 bases in between. CDR1 MDHEN and CDR2 SYDVKM come from the germline V gene. CDR3 length: 14 amino acids. The CDR3 sequence: CASSLTEDQETQYF. CDR3 coding DNA: TGTGCCAGCAGTTTGACAGAAGACCAAGAGACCCAGTACTTC.

The chain employs TRBV20-1 and TRBJ1-1; TRBD1 is a possible D gene (5 bases). This CDR3 spans 11 amino acids. Germline CDR1 and CDR2: DFQATT and SNEGSKA (reference sequence). V shed 1 base and J shed 11 bases, with 11 bases lying between them. CDR3 protein: CSARGQSSAFF. The CDR3 DNA reads as TGCAGTGCTAGAGGACAGTCTAGCGCTTTCTTT.

The chain uses TRBV20-1 and TRBJ2-2; 7 bases align to TRBD1. CDR3 size: 15 residues. Germline V gene data show CDR1 as DFQATT and CDR2 as SNEGSKA (reference sequence). With V trimmed by 3 bases and J by 3 bases, 7 bases remained unmatched. CDR3 amino acids: CSASKGGGYTGELFF. The CDR3 DNA is TGCAGTGCTAGTAAAGGGGGCGGGTACACCGGGGAGCTGTTTTTT.

The chain joins TRBV7-2 to TRBJ2-7; TRBD1 or TRBD2 may be the D gene (6 bases each). The CDR3 is made up of 14 amino acids. The germline V and J ends were trimmed by 4 bases and 8 bases, with 18 bases remaining between them. Looked up from germline, CDR1 is SGHTA and CDR2 is FQGNSA. The CDR3: CASSSSSTGGKQYF. In DNA form, the CDR3 reads TGTGCCAGCAGCTCGTCCTCGACAGGAGGGAAGCAGTACTTC.

CDR3 sequence (DNA): TGTGCCAGCAGCTTGCAGGGCCCCACTGAAGCTTTCTTT. Protein product: CASSLQGPTEAFF. The V call is TRBV5-5, the J call TRBJ1-1, with a weak D call TRBD1 (5 bases). Looked up from germline, CDR1 is SGHKS and CDR2 is YYEKEE (reference sequence). Between the trimmed V and J ends, which lost 1 base and 4 bases, there was a span of 8 bases. The CDR3 totals 13 residues.

This chain uses TRBV5-4 with TRBJ1-1; D is ambiguous. Germline V gives CDR1 SGHNT, CDR2 YYREEE (reference sequence). The CDR3 is 13 amino acids. Trimming left V 2 bases short and J 1 base short, with 6 bases between. The CDR3 here is CASSFAQNTEAFF. The CDR3 DNA is TGTGCCAGCAGCTTCGCCCAGAACACTGAAGCTTTCTTT. Complete variable domain (other parts from reference TRBV5-4 and TRBJ1-1): ETGVTQSPTHLIKTRGQQVTLRCSSQSGHNTVSWYQQALGQGPQFIFQYYREEENGRGNFPPRFSGLQFPNYSSELNVNALELDDSALYLCASSFAQNTEAFFGQGTRLTVV.

V usage is TRBV2 and J usage is TRBJ2-2; a weak D match, TRBD1 (6 bases). The CDR3 is 15 residues long. Germline V lookup: CDR1 SNHLY, CDR2 FYNNEI. Between the trimmed V and J ends, which lost 3 bases and 4 bases, there was a span of 12 bases. CDR3 DNA: TGTGCCAGCAGTGAGATGGGGGCGTTCACCGGGGAGCTGTTTTTT. Translated, it gives CASSEMGAFTGELFF. Supplemented by reference TRBV2 and TRBJ2-2, the full variable domain reads EPEVTQTPSHQVTQMGQEVILRCVPISNHLYFYWYRQILGQKVEFLVSFYNNEISEKSEIFDDQFSVERPDGSNFTLKIRSTKLEDSAMYFCASSEMGAFTGELFFGEGSRLTVL.